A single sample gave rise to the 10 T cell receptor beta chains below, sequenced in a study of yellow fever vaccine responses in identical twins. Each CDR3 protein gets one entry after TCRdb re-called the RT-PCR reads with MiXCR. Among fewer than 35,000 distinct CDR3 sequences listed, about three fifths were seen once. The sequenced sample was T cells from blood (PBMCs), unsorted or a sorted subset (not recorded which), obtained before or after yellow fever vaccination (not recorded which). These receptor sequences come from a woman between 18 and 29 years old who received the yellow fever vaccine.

The CDR3, as DNA: TGTGCCAGCAGTGGAGGGGACCAGCCCCAGCATTTT. Amino acids: CASSGGDQPQHF. The gene calls are TRBV13 and TRBJ1-5, with TRBD1 as a possible D gene (5 bases). Germline V gives CDR1 PRHDT, CDR2 FYEKMQ (reference sequence). Trimming took 6 bases from V and 7 from J, leaving 10 bases between them. The CDR3 is 12 amino acids.

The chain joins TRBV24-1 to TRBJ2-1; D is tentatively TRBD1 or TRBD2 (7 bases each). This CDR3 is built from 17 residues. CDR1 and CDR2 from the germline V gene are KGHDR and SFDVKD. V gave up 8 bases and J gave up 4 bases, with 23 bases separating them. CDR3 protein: CATKGGGGGSGYNEQFF. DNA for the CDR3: TGTGCCACCAAGGGGGGAGGGGGCGGTTCTGGTTACAATGAGCAGTTCTTC.

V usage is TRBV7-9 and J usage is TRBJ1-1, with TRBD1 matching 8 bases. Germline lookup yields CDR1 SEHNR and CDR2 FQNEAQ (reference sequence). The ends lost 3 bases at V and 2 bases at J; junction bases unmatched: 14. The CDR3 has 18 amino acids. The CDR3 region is CASSFPDRAVKPNTEAFF. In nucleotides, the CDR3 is TGTGCCAGCAGCTTCCCGGACAGGGCCGTCAAGCCTAACACTGAAGCTTTCTTT. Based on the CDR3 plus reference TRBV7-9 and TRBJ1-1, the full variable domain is DTGVSQNPRHKITKRGQNVTFRCDPISEHNRLYWYRQTLGQGPEFLTYFQNEAQLEKSRLLSDRFSAERPKGSFSTLEIQRTEQGDSAMYLCASSFPDRAVKPNTEAFFGQGTRLTVV.

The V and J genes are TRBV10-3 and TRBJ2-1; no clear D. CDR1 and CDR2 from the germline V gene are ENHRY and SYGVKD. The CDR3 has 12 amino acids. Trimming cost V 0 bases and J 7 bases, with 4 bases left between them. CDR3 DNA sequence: TGTGCCATCAGTGAGTCCGGGAATGAGCAGTTCTTC. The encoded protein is CAISESGNEQFF.

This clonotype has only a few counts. Written as DNA, the CDR3 is TGCACCAGCAGCCAAGCTTGGCGGGGACAGTCATATGGCTACACCTTC. It codes for CTSSQAWRGQSYGYTF. The genes are TRBV1 and TRBJ1-2; TRBD1 is the table's D call and was not checked against the DNA. TRBV1 counts as a pseudogene. The CDR3 length is 16 residues.

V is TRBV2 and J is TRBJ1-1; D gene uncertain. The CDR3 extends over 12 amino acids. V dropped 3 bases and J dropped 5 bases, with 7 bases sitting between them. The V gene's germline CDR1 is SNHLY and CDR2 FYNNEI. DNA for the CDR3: TGTGCCAGCAGTGAGAGGGCTACTGAAGCTTTCTTT. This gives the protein CASSERATEAFF.

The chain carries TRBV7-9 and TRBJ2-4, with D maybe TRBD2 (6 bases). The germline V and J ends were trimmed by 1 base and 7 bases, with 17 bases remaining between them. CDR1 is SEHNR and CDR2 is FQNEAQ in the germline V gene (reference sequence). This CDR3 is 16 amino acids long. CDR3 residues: CASSLVAAGQTNIQYF. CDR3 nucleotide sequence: TGTGCCAGCAGCTTAGTGGCGGCGGGGCAAACGAACATTCAGTACTTC.

In nucleotides, the CDR3 is TGTGCCAGCTCCCCCGTGGGAGGGGATTCACCCCTCCACTTT. This translates into CASSPVGGDSPLHF. The chain has TRBV18 and TRBJ1-6; maybe TRBD1 (5 bases). CDR1 is KGHSH, CDR2 LQKENI, per germline. There are 14 residues in the CDR3. The V gene lost 6 bases and the J gene lost 8 bases, with 14 bases spanning the gap.

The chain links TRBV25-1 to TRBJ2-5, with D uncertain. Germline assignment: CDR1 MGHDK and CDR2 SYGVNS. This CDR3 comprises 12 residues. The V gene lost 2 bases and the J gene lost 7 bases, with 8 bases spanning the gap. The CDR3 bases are TGTGCCAGCAGTGAAGGCTCTGGGACCCAGTACTTC. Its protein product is CASSEGSGTQYF.

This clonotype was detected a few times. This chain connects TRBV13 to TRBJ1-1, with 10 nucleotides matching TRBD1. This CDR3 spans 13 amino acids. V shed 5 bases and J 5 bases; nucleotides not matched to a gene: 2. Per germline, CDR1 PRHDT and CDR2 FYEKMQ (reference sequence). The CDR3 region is CASSRTGGTEAFF. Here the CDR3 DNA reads TGTGCCAGCAGCCGGACAGGGGGAACTGAAGCTTTCTTT.